The 6 T cell receptor beta chains presented below share a single source sample, sequenced in a study of regulatory T cells in long-lasting Graves disease. Time point indicated: newly diagnosed GD, antithyroid drugs for less than 3 months. From RNA extracted from PBMCs, the TCR library was made. Through Arm-PCR of CDR3 regions and iRepertoire HTBI primers, TCR beta libraries were built. A single record per CDR3 protein comes from TCRdb applying MiXCR to the multiplex PCR reads. The sample yields some 500,000 distinct CDR3 sequences, roughly 12% seen once. This same sample was also taken into another study, of T cells in Graves' hyperthyroidism and ophthalmopathy.

Sequences were derived from peripheral blood mononuclear cells (PBMCs), sampled at new diagnosis, from a patient treated with antithyroid drugs. The receptors stem from a man aged 25-45 years with Graves disease.

In this sample, this clonotype turned up many times. The CDR3 coding sequence is TGTGCCAGCAGTTCCCAGTGGGATGGCTACACCTTC. This sequence encodes CASSSQWDGYTF. This rearrangement joins TRBV27 to TRBJ1-2; D not resolved. Looked up from germline, CDR1 is MNHEY and CDR2 is SMNVEV (reference sequence). Trimming pared 4 bases from V and 6 bases from J, leaving 9 bases between. This CDR3 is 12 amino acids long.

Many counts were recorded for this clonotype. The chain is built from TRBV11-2 and TRBJ2-6; no firm D call. The CDR3 is 15 residues long. Trimming took off 5 bases at V and 2 bases at J, with 10 bases between the two ends. Germline assignment: CDR1 SGHAT and CDR2 FQNNGV. The DNA for the CDR3 is TGTGCCAGCAGCGCAGCGAATACTGGGGCCAACGTCCTGACTTTC. Protein: CASSAANTGANVLTF.

This clonotype showed up just a few times. The chain uses TRBV5-6 and TRBJ1-2, with D unresolved. V lost 4 bases to trimming and J lost 4 bases, with 14 bases between them. Germline lookup yields CDR1 SGHDT and CDR2 YYEEEE. The CDR3 covers 14 residues. For the CDR3, the DNA is TGTGCCAGCAGCCCGGCGGGCAGACCCTATGGCTACACCTTC. Translating gives CASSPAGRPYGYTF.

Concerning this clonotype itself: It differs at one base from a far larger clone, so likely a read error. The V call is TRBV19, the J call TRBJ2-7, with 14 nucleotides matching TRBD2. This CDR3 is built from 16 residues. The junction had 9 bases not matched to a gene; V was cut back by 4 bases and J by 7 bases. The V gene's germline CDR1 is LNHDA and CDR2 SQIVND (reference sequence). The CDR3 loop is CASSTRTSGRLNEQYF. In DNA form, the CDR3 reads TGTGCCAGTAGTACTCGGACTAGCGGGAGGCTAAATGAGCAGTACTTC.

In its sample, this clonotype was seen a few times. V gene TRBV30 combines with J gene TRBJ1-1; a possible D gene is TRBD1 (6 bases). The germline V gene encodes CDR1 GTSNPN and CDR2 SVGIG (reference sequence). V lost 3 bases and J 3 bases, leaving 14 bases between the germline ends. The CDR3 loop spans 14 amino acids. DNA of the CDR3: TGTGCCTGGAGGGACCCAGACAGGTACACTGAAGCTTTCTTT. Translation: CAWRDPDRYTEAFF.

Remarks on this clonotype: Since a much larger clone is just one base distant, this may be a read error. J is TRBJ2-7 and V is TRBV24-1, with 8 positions matching TRBD1. Germline CDR1 and CDR2: KGHDR and SFDVKD. V trimming: 4 bases; J trimming: 2 bases; junction bases outside the gene matches: 3. This CDR3 comprises 14 residues. CDR3 nucleotide sequence: TGTGCCACCAGTGAGACAGGGGACCCCTACGAGCAGTACTTC. Its translation is CATSETGDPYEQYF.